The subject of this entry is one TCR beta chain. The antigen remains unidentified. The source of the sample is a study of blood T cells in healthy people across ages. Study-level background: Capture via template switching afforded approximately one barcoded beta molecule per two T cells.

Germline loops: CDR1 SEHNR, CDR2 FQNEAQ (reference sequence). V dropped 2 bases and J dropped 4 bases, with 16 bases sitting between them. The CDR3 extends over 16 amino acids. Broader study findings: Those diversity estimates obtained from one million T cells were thought to be underestimates.

Then a second PCR, running about 7 to 11 cycles, was carried out with a sample-barcoded 5' primer and a J-beta primer mix. From each sample, at least 3 million paired-end reads containing CDR3 were obtained. TCRdb re-called the 5' RACE reads with MiXCR, one entry per CDR3 protein. The data hold 1.5 million to 2 million distinct CDR3 sequences, with just under 50% observed a single time. The chain uses TRBV7-9 and TRBJ2-3; maybe TRBD1 (5 bases). Sequencing input: blood. The clonotype originates from a woman in her forties in good health. CDR3 loop: CASSLFPAGRADTQYF. CDR3 in DNA: TGTGCCAGCAGCTTATTTCCCGCAGGGCGCGCAGATACGCAGTATTTT. Variable domain in full (rest from reference TRBV7-9 and TRBJ2-3): DTGVSQNPRHKITKRGQNVTFRCDPISEHNRLYWYRQTLGQGPEFLTYFQNEAQLEKSRLLSDRFSAERPKGSFSTLEIQRTEQGDSAMYLCASSLFPAGRADTQYFGPGTRLTVL.